The 15 T cell receptor beta chains below were found in one sample sequenced in a study of T cells in Graves' hyperthyroidism and ophthalmopathy. Amplified TCR beta CDR3 regions came from RNA transcripts. Using the HTBI primer set, a first-round RT-PCR was run on the TCR CDR3. TCRdb analysed the multiplex PCR reads with MiXCR anew, one entry per CDR3 protein. The table includes approximately 560,000 distinct CDR3 sequences, about a sixth detected once. The source material was blood. Every receptor here comes from a woman in her twenties or thirties with Graves' hyperthyroidism.

The gene calls are TRBV19 and TRBJ1-5; D not resolved. CDR1 LNHDA and CDR2 SQIVND come from the germline V gene (reference sequence). V was cut by 9 bases and J by 3 bases, with 12 bases left in between. CDR3 length: 13 residues. The CDR3: CASRSFFNQPQHF. CDR3 in DNA: TGTGCCAGCCGCTCCTTCTTCAATCAGCCCCAGCATTTT.

The chain couples TRBV4-3 to TRBJ2-6, with 9 bases matching TRBD2. With 0 bases clipped from V and 4 bases from J, the junction kept 13 bases outside the gene matches. Per germline, CDR1 LGHNA and CDR2 YSLEER. The length of the CDR3 is 20 residues. In DNA form, the CDR3 reads TGCGCCAGCAGCCAAGATGATCACAGCGGGAGGTCGGCAGGGGCCAACGTCCTGACTTTC. Residues: CASSQDDHSGRSAGANVLTF.

This clonotype was detected ten times or more. The chain couples TRBV5-1 to TRBJ2-1; D gene ambiguous. The CDR3 is 12 residues long. Germline CDR1 is SGHRS and CDR2 is YFSETQ. Trimming took off 0 bases at V and 6 bases at J, with 4 bases between the two ends. The CDR3 DNA reads TGCGCCAGCAGCTTGGATGTCAATGAGCAGTTCTTC. Protein sequence: CASSLDVNEQFF. The whole variable domain, filled in from reference TRBV5-1 and TRBJ2-1, reads KAGVTQTPRYLIKTRGQQVTLSCSPISGHRSVSWYQQTPGQGLQFLFEYFSETQRNKGNFPGRFSGRQFSNSRSEMNVSTLELGDSALYLCASSLDVNEQFFGPGTRLTVL.

This clonotype was counted at least ten times. The chain uses TRBV5-6 and TRBJ2-1, with unresolved D. This CDR3 has 13 amino acids. The V end lost 4 bases, the J end lost 5 bases, and 10 bases lay between the germline ends. Germline V CDR1 and CDR2: SGHDT, YYEEEE. The CDR3 DNA sequence: TGTGCCAGCAGCAGGACCCGCAACAATGAGCAGTTCTTC. It specifies CASSRTRNNEQFF.

There are many counts of this clonotype. The genes are TRBV20-1 and TRBJ2-1, with D uncertain. The CDR3 covers 12 residues. The germline gives CDR1 DFQATT, CDR2 SNEGSKA (reference sequence). V was shortened by 0 bases and J by 7 bases, with 7 bases between the two germline ends. The CDR3 here is CSARDMGNEQFF. DNA of the CDR3: TGCAGTGCTAGAGATATGGGGAATGAGCAGTTCTTC.

J is TRBJ1-2 and V is TRBV5-1; a possible D gene is TRBD1 (5 bases). V lost 1 base to trimming and J lost 6 bases, with 10 bases between them. This CDR3 is 13 amino acids long. CDR1 is SGHRS and CDR2 is YFSETQ in the germline V gene. CDR3 in amino acids: CASSLYPGNGYTF. CDR3 DNA sequence: TGCGCCAGCAGCTTGTATCCAGGGAATGGCTACACCTTC.

Concerning this clonotype: A read error may explain this, as a much larger clone is one base away. No conserved phenylalanine or tryptophan ends this CDR3, so it is likely a read error. CDR3 nucleotide sequence: TGTGCCAGCAGCTTAGTTGTGGGGCTTGGGAGCTCCTACAATGAGCAGTTCCTC. This sequence encodes CASSLVVGLGSSYNEQFL. V usage is TRBV7-2 and J usage is TRBJ2-1; tentatively, D is TRBD1 or TRBD2 (5 bases each). The CDR3 is 18 amino acids. V was cut by 1 base and J by 0 bases, with 16 bases left in between. Germline CDR1 reads SGHTA; CDR2 reads FQGNSA.

This clonotype was detected ten times or more. The CDR3 DNA is TGTGCCAGCAGCTTAGGGCCCAGGGGGGCGTCTAGTCTTGGGCGTCTGGCAAACACAGATACGCAGTATTTT. It is translated as CASSLGPRGASSLGRLANTDTQYF. This chain connects TRBV11-2 to TRBJ2-3; weak D call: TRBD1 (7 bases). V gave up 1 base and J gave up 2 bases, with 37 bases separating them. CDR3 length equals 24 residues. Germline CDR1 SGHAT, CDR2 FQNNGV.

This clonotype was found a few times. This chain's CDR3 is CAIRKQGAYGYTF. CDR3 bases: TGTGCCATCAGAAAACAGGGGGCCTATGGCTACACCTTC. The chain joins TRBV10-3 to TRBJ1-2, with 9 bases lining up with TRBD1. The CDR3 runs 13 residues. With V trimmed by 6 bases and J by 4 bases, 3 bases remained unmatched. The germline CDR1 and CDR2 sequences are ENHRY and SYGVKD.

This clonotype was detected many times. The chain recombines TRBV20-1 with TRBJ2-7; D unclear. The V gene's germline CDR1 is DFQATT and CDR2 SNEGSKA (reference sequence). The CDR3 sequence is 13 residues long. Deletions cut 6 bases from V and 6 bases from J, with 18 bases between. The CDR3 reads CSAFLVVSGEQYF. CDR3 nucleotide sequence: TGCAGTGCGTTTCTAGTAGTGTCTGGCGAGCAGTACTTC.

This clonotype was counted many times. The chain couples TRBV5-1 to TRBJ2-7; weak D call: TRBD2 (5 bases). The V gene's germline CDR1 is SGHRS and CDR2 YFSETQ. The CDR3 has 14 residues. V was trimmed by 2 bases and J by 2 bases, leaving 11 bases between them. The CDR3 bases are TGCGCCAGCAGCTTCAGCGGCCTAACCTACGAGCAGTACTTC. Amino acid sequence: CASSFSGLTYEQYF.

This clonotype was seen a handful of times. CDR3 sequence (DNA): TGCGCCAGCAGTGTTGAACGGAACTCCTACGAGCAGTACTTC. Translated, it gives CASSVERNSYEQYF. This chain links TRBV10-1 with TRBJ2-7; D gene uncertain. The CDR3 sequence is 14 residues long. V lost 4 bases to trimming and J lost 0 bases, with 10 bases between them. The V gene's germline CDR1 is WNHNN and CDR2 SYGVQD (reference sequence).

Of note for this clonotype: A read error may produce the germline difference seen at one junction end. This chain uses TRBV2 with TRBJ2-2; D tentatively reads TRBD1 or TRBD2 (6 bases each). The CDR3 runs 15 residues. The germline V gene encodes CDR1 SNHLY and CDR2 FYNNEI. CDR3 DNA: TGTGCCAGCAGTGACGGGGGCGCGAACACCGGGGAGCCGTTTTTT. Translating it yields CASSDGGANTGEPFF.

In this sample, this clonotype turned up many times. The J gene is TRBJ2-1, the V gene TRBV7-9; 7 bases line up with TRBD1. Per germline, CDR1 SEHNR and CDR2 FQNEAQ (reference sequence). The CDR3 is 12 amino acids. The V segment lost 5 bases and the J segment 9 bases; nucleotides outside the gene matches: 4. The CDR3 is CASSRQGPEQFF. CDR3 sequence (DNA): TGTGCCAGCAGCCGACAGGGACCTGAGCAGTTCTTC.

This clonotype was observed a few times. The V gene is TRBV19, the J gene TRBJ2-1; 8 bases map to TRBD1. The CDR3 is 15 residues long. CDR1 and CDR2 (germline): LNHDA, SQIVND (reference sequence). The V segment lost 3 bases and the J segment 6 bases; nucleotides outside the gene matches: 7. CDR3: CASSMQRTGSNEQFF. Here the CDR3 DNA reads TGTGCCAGTAGTATGCAACGGACAGGGAGCAATGAGCAGTTCTTC.